This T cell receptor beta chain was sequenced in a study of blood T cell repertoires in COVID-19. Overall study context: Acute-phase and convalescent COVID-19 samples originated in the United States, Italy and Spain.

Clones were read by immunoSEQ multiplex PCR, and TCRdb kept only the in-frame ones, dropping some. The sample records about 200,000 clones, around 88% being singletons. The trim removed 0 bases at V and 1 base at J, leaving 10 bases unmatched. Per the germline V gene, CDR1 is SGHAT and CDR2 is FQNNGV. CDR3 size: 19 residues. The specimen was PBMCs or T cells enriched from blood (not recorded which). This receptor was taken from a man aged 35 to 55 with acute COVID-19. This chain uses TRBV11-2 with TRBJ2-1; 9 bases fit TRBD2. CDR3 sequence reads: CASSLDNRVAGVSYNEQFF. CDR3 coding DNA: TGTGCCAGCAGCTTAGATAATAGGGTAGCGGGAGTGTCCTACAATGAGCAGTTCTTC. The full variable domain, with the rest looked up from reference TRBV11-2 and TRBJ2-1, is EAGVAQSPRYKIIEKRQSVAFWCNPISGHATLYWYQQILGQGPKLLIQFQNNGVVDDSQLPKDRFSAERLKGVDSTLKIQPAKLEDSAVYLCASSLDNRVAGVSYNEQFFGPGTRLTVL.